This record looks at one T cell receptor (beta chain) sequence and its context. As yet, its antigen is unknown. The data are from a study of OX40 agonist ivuxolimab in advanced cancers. About the study: While on treatment, patients had intravenous ivuxolimab at 0.01 to 10 mg/kg every 2 weeks. It was permissible to have had prior anti-PD-1, anti-PD-L1 or anti-CTLA-4 therapy, and around 40% had some. Melanoma, hepatocellular carcinoma, head and neck or renal cell cancer occurred in dose-escalation patients.

V was trimmed by 4 bases and J by 7 bases, leaving 18 bases between them. The CDR3 runs 16 residues. Germline values: CDR1 SGHRS, CDR2 YFSETQ. Study-level findings and limits: Compared with others, partial responders at 0.1-3.0 mg/kg displayed clonal expansion among the lowest.

Libraries were prepared by immunoSEQ multiplex PCR; TCRdb keeps only in-frame clonotypes and omits some of them. The sample has tens of thousands of clones, approximately 89% seen once. The material was CD4+ or CD8+ T cells sorted from blood, obtained in a trial of the OX40 agonist ivuxolimab. The chain recombines TRBV5-1 with TRBJ1-6, with unresolved D. The receptor comes from an adult with an advanced solid tumor such as melanoma, head and neck, liver or kidney cancer. The CDR3 sequence is CASSLMPGPLNSPLHF. The CDR3 coding sequence is TGCGCCAGCAGCCTCATGCCCGGGCCCTTAAATTCACCCCTCCACTTT.